These T cell receptor beta chains were read from a single sample in a study of cytomegalovirus exposure and HLA in healthy donors. Produced via immunoSEQ multiplex PCR; TCRdb's table is partial and in-frame only. This table has approximately 89,000 clones, 60% to 75% appearing once. The source material was PBMCs. These TCRs come from a female donor in good health and CMV-seronegative. Each CDR3 is given with its conserved first and last residue. The D gene is left open where the match is weak. A clone size is listed for some rows: how often the clone was seen (once, few, many), or a class if it is expanded.

CDR3aa: CASSRQGRGNYGYTF; CDR3nt: TGTGCCAGTAGTCGGCAGGGCCGGGGGAACTATGGCTACACCTTC; d_gene: NA; j_gene: TRBJ1-2; v_gene: TRBV19; abundance: few
CDR3aa: CAWSKTGGTVQYF; CDR3nt: TGTGCCTGGAGTAAGACAGGGGGTACTGTGCAGTACTTC; d_gene: TRBD1; j_gene: TRBJ2-5; v_gene: TRBV30; abundance: NA
CDR3aa: CASIQDTRALTTEIYEQYF; CDR3nt: TGCGCCAGCATCCAAGACACTCGGGCGCTGACGACAGAAATCTACGAGCAGTACTTC; d_gene: NA; j_gene: TRBJ2-7; v_gene: TRBV4-1; abundance: few
CDR3aa: CASRPDRGVGNTEAFF; CDR3nt: TGTGCCAGCAGACCAGACAGGGGAGTGGGGAACACTGAAGCTTTCTTT; d_gene: TRBD1; j_gene: TRBJ1-1; v_gene: TRBV5-5; abundance: NA
CDR3aa: CASSLGTRGETQYF; CDR3nt: TGTGCCAGCAGCTTAGGGACTAGGGGGGAGACCCAGTACTTC; d_gene: NA; j_gene: TRBJ2-5; v_gene: TRBV7-2; abundance: few
CDR3aa: CAIGLAGAFTDTQYF; CDR3nt: TGTGCCATAGGACTAGCGGGAGCTTTCACAGATACGCAGTATTTT; d_gene: TRBD2; j_gene: TRBJ2-3; v_gene: TRBV10-3; abundance: NA
CDR3aa: CASSSATSGRTDTQYF; CDR3nt: TGTGCCAGCAGTTCCGCGACTAGCGGGAGGACAGATACGCAGTATTTT; d_gene: TRBD2; j_gene: TRBJ2-3; v_gene: TRBV28; abundance: few
CDR3aa: CASSSGVADTQYF; CDR3nt: TGTGCCAGCAGCTCCGGAGTGGCGGATACGCAGTATTTT; d_gene: NA; j_gene: TRBJ2-3; v_gene: TRBV4-2; abundance: few
CDR3aa: CASSQGVGGKYNSPLHF; CDR3nt: TGCGCCAGCAGCCAAGGGGTGGGAGGGAAATATAATTCACCCCTCCACTTT; d_gene: NA; j_gene: TRBJ1-6; v_gene: TRBV4-1; abundance: few
CDR3aa: CASSLDPGLQGGYTF; CDR3nt: TGTGCCAGCAGTTTGGATCCGGGCCTGCAGGGAGGCTACACCTTC; d_gene: NA; j_gene: TRBJ1-2; v_gene: TRBV28; abundance: NA
CDR3aa: CASRGMPGSYEQYF; CDR3nt: TGTGCCAGCAGAGGTATGCCAGGATCCTACGAGCAGTACTTC; d_gene: NA; j_gene: TRBJ2-7; v_gene: TRBV27; abundance: NA
CDR3aa: CASSFSTSGWPGEQYF; CDR3nt: TGTGCCAGCAGCTTCTCCACTAGCGGGTGGCCAGGGGAGCAGTACTTC; d_gene: TRBD2; j_gene: TRBJ2-7; v_gene: TRBV5-4; abundance: NA